This TCR beta chain was obtained from a study of blood T cell repertoires in COVID-19. Germline CDR1 is SGHTA and CDR2 is FQGNSA. The CDR3 extends over 18 amino acids. V dropped 3 bases and J dropped 1; count of bases not matched to a gene: 9. Profiling relied on immunoSEQ multiplex PCR, and the TCRdb table lists in-frame clones only, not all of them. The sample carries 110,000 to 150,000 clones, 86% recorded once. The sample comprised PBMCs or T cells enriched from blood (not recorded which). This TCR was sampled from a man in his fifties or sixties who had recovered from COVID-19. This chain links TRBV7-2 with TRBJ2-3; 11 positions match TRBD2. CDR3 sequence reads: CASSLGKLAGAGTDTQYF. The CDR3 DNA reads TGTGCCAGCAGCTTGGGAAAACTAGCGGGAGCGGGCACAGATACGCAGTATTTT.